This TCR beta chain emerged from a study of blood T cell repertoires in COVID-19. Background on the study: From T cells, B-cell-depleted T cells, or PBMCs came the material, which was cDNA or gDNA.

This clone was seen a handful of times. V lost 0 bases, J lost 4 bases, and 15 bases lay in between. Germline CDR1 reads SGHAT; CDR2 reads FQNNGV. The CDR3 is made up of 16 amino acids. In the study's own analysis: How many nucleated cells were present was estimated from reference gene primer amplification. The method was immunoSEQ multiplex PCR; TCRdb's version includes in-frame clones alone and lacks a portion of them. That table is the source of V, J and clone size, and D and trimming were worked out from the DNA. The sample yields 150,000 to 200,000 clones, roughly four fifths seen once. Sequencing used peripheral blood. The gene calls are TRBV11-2 and TRBJ1-2; tentative D call: TRBD1 (6 bases). The sequence derives from a man between 45 and 60 years old who had recovered from COVID-19. The DNA for the CDR3 is TGTGCCAGCAGCTTAGATACCAGGGGACGGGGCTATGGCTACACCTTC. Its protein product is CASSLDTRGRGYGYTF.